A selection of T cell receptor beta chains follows, all from one sample in a study of shared T cell receptors in the human thymus. TCRdb's copy holds only in-frame clones and misses some; the assay was immunoSEQ multiplex PCR. This table holds approximately 730,000 clones, over 75% found once. These same data were also listed under a study on human thymus T cells.

The sample was thymocytes. The receptors stem from a girl under three years old with a congenital heart defect. Each CDR3 is given with its conserved first and last residue. The order of the fields is J gene, D gene, V gene, CDR3 protein, CDR3 DNA. D genes are given only for firm matches.

TRBJ1-4 | - | TRBV9 | CASSPSGVGAYNEKLFF | TGTGCCAGCAGTCCTAGTGGGGTAGGGGCGTATAATGAAAAACTGTTTTTT
TRBJ1-2 | TRBD1 | TRBV7-6 | CASSPDRAGSGYGYTF | TGTGCCAGCAGCCCGGACAGGGCCGGCTCTGGCTATGGCTACACCTTC
TRBJ1-4 | - | TRBV5-4 | CASSLGGLATNEKLFF | TGTGCCAGCAGCTTGGGGGGACTTGCAACTAATGAAAAACTGTTTTTT
TRBJ1-5 | - | TRBV18 | CASSEGGGNQPQHF | TGTGCCAGCTCGGAGGGGGGGGGCAATCAGCCCCAGCATTTT
TRBJ2-1 | - | TRBV14 | CASSQESGSREQFF | TGTGCCAGCAGCCAAGAATCGGGTTCTAGGGAGCAGTTCTTC
TRBJ2-3 | TRBD2 | TRBV5-6 | CASSLGGLAGGFDTQYF | TGTGCCAGCAGCTTGGGGGGACTAGCGGGGGGGTTCGATACGCAGTATTTT
TRBJ2-7 | TRBD1 | TRBV2 | CASRKFHLQDRVGNEQYF | TGTGCCAGCAGAAAGTTTCACCTCCAGGACAGGGTGGGGAACGAGCAGTACTTC
TRBJ2-7 | TRBD1 | TRBV2 | CASRGGDRVKQYF | TGTGCCAGCAGAGGGGGGGACAGGGTCAAGCAGTACTTC
TRBJ1-5 | - | TRBV29-1 | CSVGGTKDTRHSNQPQHF | TGCAGCGTTGGGGGGACTAAGGACACAAGGCATAGCAATCAGCCCCAGCATTTT
TRBJ2-3 | TRBD2 | TRBV7-6 | CASSLTGGLAGGPGTDTQYF | TGTGCCAGCAGCTTAACGGGGGGACTAGCGGGGGGGCCCGGCACAGATACGCAGTATTTT
TRBJ2-7 | TRBD2 | TRBV14 | CASSQGGGRREQYF | TGTGCCAGCAGCCAAGGCGGGGGGCGTCGCGAGCAGTACTTC
TRBJ1-1 | TRBD1 | TRBV19 | CASSMARDRGRADTEAFF | TGTGCCAGTAGTATGGCCCGGGACAGGGGGCGAGCGGACACTGAAGCTTTCTTT
TRBJ1-4 | - | TRBV2 | CASSEREPATNEKLFF | TGTGCCAGCAGTGAGCGGGAGCCTGCAACTAATGAAAAACTGTTTTTT
TRBJ2-2 | - | TRBV10-3 | CAISEEGANTGELFF | TGTGCCATCAGTGAGGAGGGGGCGAACACCGGGGAGCTGTTTTTT
TRBJ2-7 | TRBD1 | TRBV18 | CASSPVRGQNYEQYF | TGTGCCAGCTCACCGGTGAGGGGACAGAACTACGAGCAGTACTTC